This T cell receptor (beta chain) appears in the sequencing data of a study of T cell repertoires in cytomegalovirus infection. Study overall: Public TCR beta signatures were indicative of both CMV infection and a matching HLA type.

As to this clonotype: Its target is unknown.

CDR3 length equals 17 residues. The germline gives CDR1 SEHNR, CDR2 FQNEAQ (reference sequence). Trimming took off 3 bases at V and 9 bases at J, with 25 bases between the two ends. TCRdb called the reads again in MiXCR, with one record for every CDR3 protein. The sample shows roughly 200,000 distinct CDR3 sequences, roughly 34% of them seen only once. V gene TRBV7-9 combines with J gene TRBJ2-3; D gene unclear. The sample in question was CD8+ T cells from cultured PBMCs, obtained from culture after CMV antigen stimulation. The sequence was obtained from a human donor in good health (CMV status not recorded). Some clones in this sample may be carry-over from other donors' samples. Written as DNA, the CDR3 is TGTGCCAGCAGCTTGGCTCACCCAGCCGTGCCTATCGGAACGCAGTATTTT. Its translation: CASSLAHPAVPIGTQYF.